Sequencing of this TCR beta chain was carried out in a study of shared T cell receptors in the human thymus. The CDR3 has 16 residues. J was trimmed by 4 bases and V by 3 bases; bases with no gene match: 9. Germline loops: CDR1 SGHKS, CDR2 YYEKEE (reference sequence). Assay: immunoSEQ multiplex PCR; the TCRdb copy retains only in-frame clones and omits some. Here the sample spans hundreds of thousands of clones, approximately 80% being singletons. In addition, the sample was reused for a study of human thymus T cells. As that study records: Across thymic and blood repertoires, the usage of V and J genes appeared to be biased. Thymic TCR repertoires of unrelated people reportedly overlapped highly.

Specimen: thymocytes. The chain employs TRBV5-5 and TRBJ1-3; TRBD1 matches 8 bases. This clonotype was sampled from a boy in the first two years of life with a congenital heart defect. CDR3 bases: TGTGCCAGCAGCTACTTTCAGGGGGCAGGGGGAAACACCATATATTTT. It is translated as CASSYFQGAGGNTIYF.